These 25 T cell receptor beta chains came from one sample sequenced in a study of identical twins. TCRdb ran MiXCR on the 5' RACE reads and lists one entry per CDR3 protein. Altogether 750,000 to 950,000 distinct CDR3 sequences are present, over 9% being singletons, with the ten largest covering around 1.5%. These records were also assigned to another study, of yellow fever vaccine responses in identical twins.

What was sequenced was PBMCs. The receptors originated from a woman aged 18 to 35 in good health.

This clonotype has a handful of counts. The genes are TRBV20-1 and TRBJ2-7, with TRBD1 matching over 7 bases. Trimming removed 4 bases from V and 2 bases from J; junction bases left unmatched: 5. The CDR3 length is 13 residues. CDR1 DFQATT and CDR2 SNEGSKA come from the germline V gene (reference sequence). The CDR3 sequence: CSAINRGPYEQYF. The CDR3 bases are TGCAGTGCTATTAACAGGGGTCCCTACGAGCAGTACTTC.

This clonotype was counted a few times. V and J are TRBV28 and TRBJ1-1; TRBD1 is a possible D gene (5 bases). The CDR3 covers 13 residues. The germline gives CDR1 MDHEN, CDR2 SYDVKM. For the CDR3, the DNA is TGTGCTTCCGGGGGTGCGAGCAACACTGAAGCTTTCTTT. Protein product: CASGGASNTEAFF.

This chain joins TRBV4-1 and TRBJ2-5; weak D call: TRBD1 (6 bases). The germline V and J ends were trimmed by 0 bases and 7 bases, with 12 bases remaining between them. CDR1 and CDR2 (germline): MGHRA, YSYEKL. This CDR3 region has 14 residues. DNA of the CDR3: TGCGCCAGCAGCCAAGATAACAGGGCGGCGACCCAGTACTTC. Protein: CASSQDNRAATQYF.

The chain has TRBV4-1 and TRBJ2-1; TRBD2 might be the D (5 bases). The CDR3 has 14 amino acids. CDR1 is MGHRA, CDR2 YSYEKL, per germline. The V and J ends lost 2 bases and 5 bases respectively, with 10 bases between them. This CDR3 is CASSQPGLNNEQFF. CDR3 sequence (DNA): TGCGCCAGCAGCCAACCCGGACTTAACAATGAGCAGTTCTTC.

The chain couples TRBV12-5 to TRBJ2-7; 10 bases fit TRBD1. The junction had 4 bases not matched to a gene; V was cut back by 5 bases and J by 3 bases. Looked up from germline, CDR1 is LGHNT and CDR2 is FRNRAP. This CDR3 region has 14 residues. CDR3 amino acids: CASGGDRGFYEQYV. The CDR3, as DNA: TGTGCTAGTGGTGGGGACAGGGGTTTCTACGAGCAGTACGTC.

This clonotype was counted only a few times. The CDR3 DNA follows: TGTGCCAGCAAGAAGGAGGGTAACACTGAAGCTTTCTTT. The encoded protein is CASKKEGNTEAFF. The chain uses TRBV6-1 and TRBJ1-1, with unresolved D. The V end lost 7 bases, the J end lost 2 bases, and 11 bases lay between the germline ends. The CDR3 totals 13 residues. From germline, CDR1 is MNHNS and CDR2 SASEGT.

The J gene is TRBJ2-1, the V gene TRBV10-3; 9 nucleotides match TRBD2. The V gene end was trimmed by 2 bases and the J gene end by 7 bases; junction bases not matched to a gene: 12. The CDR3 sequence is 17 residues long. Germline CDR1 reads ENHRY; CDR2 reads SYGVKD. Here the CDR3 DNA reads TGTGCCATCAGTGAGAGGTCTAGCGGGGTCCAACGGAATGAGCAGTTCTTC. Encoded protein: CAISERSSGVQRNEQFF.

This rearrangement joins TRBV19 to TRBJ2-2; 8 bases are a match to TRBD1. Germline V gene lookup returns CDR1 LNHDA and CDR2 SQIVND (reference sequence). Trimming removed 7 bases from V and 4 bases from J; junction bases left unmatched: 8. The CDR3 has 15 amino acids. The CDR3 spells CASNPQGAATGELFF. CDR3 in DNA: TGTGCCAGTAATCCGCAGGGGGCGGCCACCGGGGAGCTGTTTTTT.

This clonotype was seen many times. The chain combines TRBV5-1 with TRBJ2-1, with 14 bases fitting TRBD2. V gave up 6 bases and J gave up 0 bases; unmatched junction bases: 8. The CDR3 extends over 18 amino acids. Germline values: CDR1 SGHRS, CDR2 YFSETQ. CDR3 amino acids: CASTPGLAGASSYNEQFF. CDR3 coding DNA: TGCGCCAGCACTCCGGGACTAGCGGGGGCTAGCTCCTACAATGAGCAGTTCTTC.

The rearrangement joins TRBV3-1 to TRBJ2-3, with TRBD2 matching 10 bases. The CDR3 extends over 18 amino acids. In germline, CDR1 is LGHDT, CDR2 YNNKEL (reference sequence). V lost 1 base to trimming and J lost 3 bases; unmatched junction nucleotides: 10. The DNA of the CDR3 is TGTGCCAGCAGCCAAGTGTCTAGCGGGAGAGGATCGACAGATACGCAGTATTTT. Amino acids: CASSQVSSGRGSTDTQYF.

This clonotype was seen a handful of times. The chain joins TRBV5-1 to TRBJ2-1; TRBD1 matches at 8 bases. The J segment lost 6 bases and the V segment lost 4 bases, leaving 9 bases of the junction unmatched. The CDR3 totals 15 residues. Germline V gives CDR1 SGHRS, CDR2 YFSETQ. This CDR3 reads CASSSDRGEINEQFF. The DNA of the CDR3 is TGCGCCAGCAGCAGCGACAGGGGTGAGATCAATGAGCAGTTCTTC. Filled out from reference TRBV5-1 and TRBJ2-1, the complete variable domain reads KAGVTQTPRYLIKTRGQQVTLSCSPISGHRSVSWYQQTPGQGLQFLFEYFSETQRNKGNFPGRFSGRQFSNSRSEMNVSTLELGDSALYLCASSSDRGEINEQFFGPGTRLTVL.

This clonotype has more than one count but fewer than ten. This sequence joins TRBV5-1 and TRBJ2-1; tentatively, D is TRBD1 or TRBD2 (5 bases each). Germline V gene lookup returns CDR1 SGHRS and CDR2 YFSETQ. Trimming removed 4 bases at V and 7 bases at J, with 27 bases between. The CDR3 spans 18 residues. CDR3 in amino acids: CASSRTGDAGPQRNEQFF. CDR3 sequence (DNA): TGCGCCAGCAGCCGTACCGGCGACGCAGGGCCGCAGCGGAATGAGCAGTTCTTC.

The rearrangement uses TRBV12-3 or TRBV12-4 and TRBJ2-5; D possibly corresponds to TRBD2 (5 bases). V gave up 6 bases and J gave up 4 bases, with 15 bases separating them. The CDR3 extends over 14 amino acids. The CDR3 region has the DNA TGTGCCAGCAGCCCCGGCCGGACTGGAGAGACCCAGTACTTC. It specifies CASSPGRTGETQYF.

The table lists this clonotype with a few counts. V and J are TRBV15 and TRBJ2-2; D unclear. V shed 2 bases and J shed 0 bases, with 4 bases lying between them. This CDR3 is built from 14 residues. Germline-derived CDR1 and CDR2 are LNHNV and YYDKDF (reference sequence). CDR3 nucleotides: TGTGCCACCAGCAGATCCGCGAACACCGGGGAGCTGTTTTTT. It encodes CATSRSANTGELFF.

The chain employs TRBV3-1 and TRBJ2-7, with TRBD1 identical over 8 bases. The germline V gene has CDR1 LGHDT and CDR2 YNNKEL (reference sequence). The CDR3 is 15 amino acids. Unmatched junction bases numbered 10, after V lost 7 bases and J lost 2 bases. The CDR3 coding sequence is TGTGCCAGCACCTTGACAGGGGCTGTCCCCTACGAGCAGTACTTC. Its translation: CASTLTGAVPYEQYF.

The chain is built from TRBV20-1 and TRBJ2-1; TRBD1 might be the D (6 bases). The germline V gene has CDR1 DFQATT and CDR2 SNEGSKA (reference sequence). The length of the CDR3 is 14 residues. Trimming removed 3 bases at V and 6 bases at J, with 15 bases between. The CDR3 loop reads CSARRTANFNEQFF. CDR3 bases: TGCAGTGCTAGGAGGACAGCCAATTTCAATGAGCAGTTCTTC.

This clonotype was recorded a few times. J is TRBJ2-3 and V is TRBV9, with D maybe TRBD2 (5 bases). The V gene lost 0 bases and the J gene lost 6 bases, with 8 bases spanning the gap. Germline lookup yields CDR1 SGDLS and CDR2 YYNGEE. The CDR3 spans 13 residues. This CDR3 is CASSVGERDTQYF. The CDR3 nucleotides read TGTGCCAGCAGCGTAGGAGAGCGGGATACGCAGTATTTT.

This rearrangement joins TRBV6-1 to TRBJ1-5; no firm D call. CDR3 size: 14 residues. Germline CDR1 MNHNS, CDR2 SASEGT. V was shortened by 2 bases and J by 6 bases, with 11 bases between the two germline ends. CDR3 protein: CASSELGSGQPQHF. The CDR3 DNA sequence: TGTGCCAGCAGTGAATTGGGCAGTGGTCAGCCCCAGCATTTT.

This clonotype was picked up many times. This sequence joins TRBV12-3 or TRBV12-4 and TRBJ2-5, with 10 bases fitting TRBD2. The CDR3 totals 14 residues. Trimming at V came to 6 bases and at J to 3 bases, leaving 4 bases not matched to a gene. This CDR3 reads CASRASGGKETQYF. The DNA for the CDR3 is TGTGCCAGCAGGGCTAGCGGGGGAAAAGAGACCCAGTACTTC.

The chain uses TRBV5-5 and TRBJ2-7; possible D gene TRBD2, 5 bases. This CDR3 comprises 14 residues. V shed 4 bases and J shed 3 bases, with 14 bases lying between them. Germline loops: CDR1 SGHKS, CDR2 YYEKEE (reference sequence). The CDR3 region is CASSTRGGFYEQYF. In nucleotides, the CDR3 is TGTGCCAGCAGCACCCGGGGTGGGTTCTACGAGCAGTACTTC.

This clonotype was seen a few times. CDR3 in DNA: TGTGCCAGCAGCAACCGGGACAGGGGGTTGTACGAGCAGTACTTC. This gives the protein CASSNRDRGLYEQYF. The chain uses TRBV3-1 and TRBJ2-7; 11 bases align to TRBD1. CDR1 and CDR2 from the germline V gene are LGHDT and YNNKEL (reference sequence). This CDR3 contains 15 residues. The trim removed 5 bases at V and 4 bases at J, leaving 7 bases unmatched.

This chain connects TRBV6-2 or TRBV6-3 to TRBJ2-2; D uncertain. V lost 3 bases to trimming and J lost 0 bases, with 5 bases between them. Looked up from germline, CDR1 is MNHEY and CDR2 is SVGEGT. CDR3 length: 14 residues. CDR3 nucleotides: TGTGCCAGCAGTTATAACACGAACACCGGGGAGCTGTTTTTT. It codes for CASSYNTNTGELFF.

The gene calls are TRBV7-8 and TRBJ1-1; D gene ambiguous. This CDR3 has 12 amino acids. V was trimmed by 5 bases and J by 10 bases, leaving 14 bases between them. Germline V gene data show CDR1 as SGHVS and CDR2 as FQNEAQ. Here the CDR3 reads CASSPERVRAFF. The CDR3 DNA follows: TGTGCCAGCAGCCCAGAGAGGGTTCGAGCTTTCTTT. The complete variable domain, with remaining parts taken from reference TRBV7-8 and TRBJ1-1, reads GAGVSQSPRYKVAKRGQDVALRCDPISGHVSLFWYQQALGQGPEFLTYFQNEAQLDKSGLPSDRFFAERPEGSVSTLKIQRTQQEDSAVYLCASSPERVRAFFGQGTRLTVV.

The chain has TRBV12-3 or TRBV12-4 and TRBJ2-1; TRBD1 is a possible D gene (5 bases). The CDR3 totals 15 residues. The V end lost 3 bases, the J end lost 3 bases, and 12 bases lay between the germline ends. CDR3 coding DNA: TGTGCCAGCAGTTTCGGCAGGGATAACTACAATGAGCAGTTCTTC. This sequence encodes CASSFGRDNYNEQFF.

The rearrangement joins TRBV19 to TRBJ1-3; D is ambiguous. Germline-derived CDR1 and CDR2 are LNHDA and SQIVND (reference sequence). The CDR3 contains 15 residues. V was cut by 3 bases and J by 0 bases, with 9 bases left in between. The DNA of the CDR3 is TGTGCCAGTAGTATTTGGAGCCGCTCTGGAAACACCATATATTTT. It codes for CASSIWSRSGNTIYF.